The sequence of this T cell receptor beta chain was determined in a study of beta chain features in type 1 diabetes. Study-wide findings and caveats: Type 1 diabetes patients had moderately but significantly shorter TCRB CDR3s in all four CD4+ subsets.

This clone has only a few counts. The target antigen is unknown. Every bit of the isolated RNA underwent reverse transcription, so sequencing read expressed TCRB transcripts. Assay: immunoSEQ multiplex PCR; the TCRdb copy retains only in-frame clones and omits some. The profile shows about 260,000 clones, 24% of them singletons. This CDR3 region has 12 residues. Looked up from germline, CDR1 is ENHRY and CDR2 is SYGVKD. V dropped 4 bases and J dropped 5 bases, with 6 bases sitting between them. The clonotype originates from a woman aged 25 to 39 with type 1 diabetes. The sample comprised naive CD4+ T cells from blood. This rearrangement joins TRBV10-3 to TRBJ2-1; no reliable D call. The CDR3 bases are TGTGCCATCAGTGCTACTGACAATGAGCAGTTCTTC. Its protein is CAISATDNEQFF.